The entry below describes one TCR beta chain. Only a few counts were recorded for this clonotype. Its antigen remains unidentified. No quality values exist for individual bases; no much larger clone is one base distant. This sample was included in a study of naive and memory T cell subsets (dated by TCRdb to 2016 to 2017). The study in broad terms: Sorted naive and memory T cell subsets from peripheral blood were analyzed in the study using a UMI-based, open-source pipeline for TCR alpha and beta sequencing. IgG serology results and the functional CMV T cell responses were in complete agreement. RNA was DNase-treated and reverse transcribed with TCR constant-region primers, mostly using SuperScript III. Findings and caveats that apply to the study as a whole: After error correction, over 95% of naive TCR sequences appeared only once, giving much steeper abundance distributions than memory subsets. Each clonotype was defined as a single alpha or beta chain sequence rather than as a paired alpha/beta receptor. In both CD4 and CD8 cells, going from naive through CM, EM and EMRA, the Gini index went up while Shannon and inverse Simpson diversity went down. The repertoire findings for the naive and memory subsets could not be validated, as no ground truth was available. A few larger clonotypes were present in naive repertoires, particularly the CD8 repertoires, and these clonotypes were possibly memory cells re-expressing CD45RA. RNA-based TCR counts may be affected by expression changes linked to T cell activation and differentiation. TCR abundance followed a power law with an exponent that was different for naive and memory subsets but consistent across the three individuals.

TCR alpha and beta chain libraries were amplified separately from the second PCR step onward. To determine each donor's CMV status, fresh PBMCs were stimulated overnight with CMV viral lysate, and IFNgamma production from CD4+ T cells was then assessed. Miltenyi beads were used first to positively select CD4 T cells, and CD8 T cells were then positively selected from the CD4-negative fraction. Cells stained for CD3, CD4, CD8, CD45RA, CD27 and a live/dead dye were sorted on a BD Aria II into four subsets by CD45RA and CD27. Blood came from a few healthy volunteers, each fractionated into CD4 and CD8 T cells and then into four differentiation subsets. Around 120 ml of peripheral blood was collected from each donor, and PBMC were isolated from the blood using Ficoll-Paque PLUS density-gradient centrifugation. Sorted cells were lysed in RLT buffer, after which RNA was extracted using a Qiagen RNeasy kit and stored at -80 degrees C.

Library preparation used UMI-ligation and nested PCR. The beta constant-region primer was an equimolar mix of two oligonucleotides covering both TRBC1 and TRBC2. Four rounds of PCR, combining the SP2 primer with nested alpha and beta constant-region primers, were used to amplify the ligated cDNA. A single-stranded oligonucleotide containing the SP2 primer and a 12-nucleotide UMI was joined to the 3' end of the cDNA by T4 RNA ligase 1. The ligation reaction was kept at 16 degrees C for about 18-24 hours. PCR2 was typically run as a SYBR Green qPCR and stopped at a predetermined threshold to prevent over-amplification. Every purification after the first one was done using Agencourt AMPure XP magnetic beads. Libraries were quantified by Qubit and checked on a TapeStation, with a main peak expected near 650 bp. Sequencing of the pooled libraries was done on an Illumina MiSeq using v2 2x251 paired-end kits, which typically yielded roughly 1-2.1 million reads per sample. Each sample's library went into the pool at 4 nM, and about 4.5-8% PhiX was added to help with cluster recognition. Turning to the authors' computational methods: V and J genes were assigned to Demultiplexor-processed FASTQ reads by Decombinator through tag matching, with a single base-pair mismatch being allowed. By using UMIs, Collapsinator corrected both sequencing errors and the frequency errors caused by PCR heterogeneity. CDR3Translator translated TCRs and extracted CDR3s from the conserved cysteine to the FGXG phenylalanine, flagging non-productive sequences. Gini, Shannon entropy and inverse Simpson indices were computed after subsampling the repertoires to the same number of UMI-defined TCRs. Clonotype abundance distributions were fitted to a power law by maximum likelihood within the linear range. Similar UMI counts, unique TCR numbers and clonal distributions were obtained with the pipeline and with MIGEC on one naive CD8 sample. One analysis removed from the naive repertoire any naive TCRs that were also present in any memory subset from the same donor. The repertoires were searched for roughly 7,900 CMV-associated CDR3 sequences that had been compiled from VDJdb and a published dataset. The raw public reads went through TCRdb reprocessing: fastp at Q25, MiXCR clone calling, in-frame beta chains kept. Duplicate CDR3 protein sequences are folded into a single record with the most common DNA and genes. The V and J calls, along with clone size, are taken from TCRdb and not from the paper's own processing. Recorded for this sample are tens of thousands of distinct CDR3 sequences; over 9% of them occurred a single time. The ten largest clones take up more than 0.13% of the sample.

The CDR3 starts with the cysteine, ends with the phenylalanine, and has 15 residues. Only CDR3 DNA is held: 45 bases, read in frame from base 1. CDR1 MDHEN and CDR2 SYDVKM were looked up in the germline V gene. V is cut back by 6 bases and J by 0 bases, with 4 bases in the junction unmatched. Sequencing was performed on naive CD4+ T cells from blood. The sample's cell subset or site label, in plain terms: naive T cells, CD45RA high CD27+. The sequence joins TRBV28 to TRBJ2-7, with TRBD2 matching 11 junction bases. The origin of this receptor is a human donor in good health. This receptor has the CDR3 CASRSLAGGSYEQYF. The DNA reads TGTGCCAGCAGATCTCTAGCGGGGGGCTCCTACGAGCAGTACTTC.